This note documents a single T cell receptor beta chain sequence. The antigen is unknown. The authors reverse transcribed all of the isolated RNA, so sequencing captured expressed TCRB transcripts. Naive, central memory and regulatory T cell samples averaged roughly 3.5 million reads. Assay used: immunoSEQ multiplex PCR; TCRdb lists only in-frame clones, some missing. The sample contains about 620,000 clones, 15% to 19% of which appear only once. The data stem from a study of beta chain features in type 1 diabetes. General observations from the study: Reduced insertions and increased deletions marked VDJ junctions in type 1 diabetes patients. TCRB rearrangement may or may not be influenced by HLA type; here this remained unresolved.

The V and J ends lost 4 bases and 4 bases respectively, with 7 bases between them. This CDR3 has 12 amino acids. Germline V gene lookup returns CDR1 SGHRS and CDR2 YFSETQ. The chain recombines TRBV5-1 with TRBJ2-3; D is unclear. The sequenced sample was naive CD4+ T cells from blood. The clonotype was recovered from a man aged 18 to 35 in good health. Here the CDR3 reads CASSRQADTQYF. Written as DNA, the CDR3 is TGCGCCAGCAGCCGCCAGGCAGATACGCAGTATTTT. The entire variable domain, with the rest obtained from reference TRBV5-1 and TRBJ2-3, is as follows: KAGVTQTPRYLIKTRGQQVTLSCSPISGHRSVSWYQQTPGQGLQFLFEYFSETQRNKGNFPGRFSGRQFSNSRSEMNVSTLELGDSALYLCASSRQADTQYFGPGTRLTVL.